The T cell receptor beta chain under discussion was sequenced for a study of vaccination and CD4 T cells after COVID-19. Overall study findings and caveats: Of the reactive clones in convalescent patients, a median approximately 86% showed up only post-vaccination.

CD4+ T cells that had been cultured provided DNA sequenced with the Oncomine TCR Beta short-read assay. TCRdb re-called the PCR reads with MiXCR, one entry per CDR3 protein. Of 10,000 to 15,000 distinct CDR3 sequences detected, roughly four fifths appear once; the ten largest clones hold around 28%. V lost 5 bases, J lost 4 bases, and 17 bases lay in between. CDR3 length equals 14 residues. Germline V gives CDR1 DFQATT, CDR2 SNEGSKA (reference sequence). Sample treatment: roughly 11-day PBMC culture with coronavirus spike peptide pools or control peptides (ViraFEST assay). Spanning March to December 2020, the positive PCR dates came before US Alpha, Beta and Delta variants. About this clonotype: The antigen remains unidentified.

Sequencing was performed on CD4+ T cells from blood, cultured in vitro. The sequence was collected from a human donor who had recovered from COVID-19. The V and J genes are TRBV20-1 and TRBJ1-1; D is ambiguous. CDR3 DNA: TGCAGTGCTTTCCACCCCGTGAGGGTCACTGAAGCTTTCTTT. Its translation is CSAFHPVRVTEAFF.